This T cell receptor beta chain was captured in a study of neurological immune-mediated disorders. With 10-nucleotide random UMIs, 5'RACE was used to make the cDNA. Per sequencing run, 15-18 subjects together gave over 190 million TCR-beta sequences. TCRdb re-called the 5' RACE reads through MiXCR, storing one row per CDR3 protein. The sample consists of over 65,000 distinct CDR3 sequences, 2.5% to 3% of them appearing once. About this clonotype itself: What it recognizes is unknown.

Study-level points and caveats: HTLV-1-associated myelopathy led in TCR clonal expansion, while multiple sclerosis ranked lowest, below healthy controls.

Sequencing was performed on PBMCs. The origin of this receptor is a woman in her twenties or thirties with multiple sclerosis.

As DNA, the CDR3 is TGTGCCAGTAGTATAGCTGGGCTTCCACCCGGGGGGGGTTACAATGAGCAGTTCTTC. This encodes CASSIAGLPPGGGYNEQFF. V and J are TRBV19 and TRBJ2-1; 8 positions match TRBD2. CDR1 is LNHDA and CDR2 is SQIVND in the germline V gene (reference sequence). V gave up 1 base and J gave up 4 bases; unmatched junction bases: 15. There are 19 residues in the CDR3.